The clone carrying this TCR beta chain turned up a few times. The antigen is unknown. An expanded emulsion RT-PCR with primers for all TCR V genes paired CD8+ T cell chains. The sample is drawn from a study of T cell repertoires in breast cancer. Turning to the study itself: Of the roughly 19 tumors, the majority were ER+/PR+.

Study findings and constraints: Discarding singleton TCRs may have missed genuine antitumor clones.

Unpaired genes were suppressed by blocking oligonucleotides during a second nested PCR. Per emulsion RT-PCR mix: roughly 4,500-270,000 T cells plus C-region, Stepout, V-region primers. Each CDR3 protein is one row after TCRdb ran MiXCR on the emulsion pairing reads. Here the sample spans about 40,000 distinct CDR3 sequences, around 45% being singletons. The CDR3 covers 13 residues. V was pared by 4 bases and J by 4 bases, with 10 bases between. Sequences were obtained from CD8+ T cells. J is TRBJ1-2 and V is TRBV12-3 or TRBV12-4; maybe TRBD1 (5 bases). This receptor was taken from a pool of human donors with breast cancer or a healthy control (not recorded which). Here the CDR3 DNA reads TGTGCCAGCAGTTCGGACAAGGCCTATGGCTACACCTTC. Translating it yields CASSSDKAYGYTF.